One and the same sample provided the 12 T cell receptor beta chains below, sequenced in a study of blood T cell repertoires in COVID-19. This table comes from immunoSEQ multiplex PCR, and its TCRdb copy is limited to in-frame clones, with some not included. The data hold under 450,000 clones, with approximately 90% observed a single time. Sequencing input: PBMCs or T cells enriched from blood (not recorded which). These receptors all stem from a woman aged 40 to 49 who had been exposed to COVID-19.

The V and J genes are TRBV5-1 and TRBJ2-7; 7 bases match TRBD2. CDR1 and CDR2 (germline): SGHRS, YFSETQ. This CDR3 comprises 15 residues. Unmatched junction bases numbered 12, after V lost 4 bases and J lost 5 bases. In DNA, the CDR3 is TGCGCCAGCAGCCAAACCAGGACTAGGAAAAACGAGCAGTACTTC. Its protein product is CASSQTRTRKNEQYF.

The gene calls are TRBV24-1 and TRBJ2-7; 7 bases match TRBD1. CDR3 length equals 15 residues. The trim removed 4 bases at V and 5 bases at J, leaving 10 bases unmatched. The germline V gene has CDR1 KGHDR and CDR2 SFDVKD. CDR3 in amino acids: CATSDPMTGIDEQYF. DNA of the CDR3: TGTGCCACCAGTGACCCGATGACAGGGATCGACGAGCAGTACTTC.

The V and J genes are TRBV5-1 and TRBJ2-7, with 9 bases identical to TRBD2. Per germline, CDR1 SGHRS and CDR2 YFSETQ. The CDR3 length is 15 residues. Trimming cost V 0 bases and J 3 bases; bases outside gene matches: 4. CDR3 sequence (DNA): TGCGCCAGCAGCTTGGCTAGCGGGGTGGGCTACGAGCAGTACTTC. As protein: CASSLASGVGYEQYF.

The rearrangement links TRBV5-1 to TRBJ2-6, with TRBD1 matching over 9 bases. This CDR3 comprises 16 residues. CDR1 SGHRS and CDR2 YFSETQ come from the germline V gene. The V and J ends lost 4 bases and 0 bases, in that order; junction bases with no gene match: 2. In DNA, the CDR3 is TGCGCCAGCAGCCGGACAGGGGACTCTGGGGCCAACGTCCTGACTTTC. Protein: CASSRTGDSGANVLTF.

This clone is a singleton in its sample. The chain uses TRBV12-3 or TRBV12-4 and TRBJ2-1; D call uncertain. The CDR3 covers 13 residues. Trimming pared 3 bases from V and 4 bases from J, leaving 7 bases between. The CDR3 DNA reads as TGTGCCAGCAGTTTGGCCAGATACAATGAGCAGTTCTTC. This codes for CASSLARYNEQFF.

The chain couples TRBV2 to TRBJ1-1; 8 nucleotides align to TRBD1. Trimming at V came to 7 bases and at J to 0 bases, leaving 4 bases not matched to a gene. Germline values: CDR1 SNHLY, CDR2 FYNNEI. The CDR3 consists of 14 residues. The CDR3 coding sequence is TGTGCCAGCATTCGGACAGGGCTGAACACTGAAGCTTTCTTT. Its translation: CASIRTGLNTEAFF.

The V call is TRBV5-8, the J call TRBJ1-5; TRBD1 might be the D (6 bases). The germline gives CDR1 SGHTS, CDR2 YDEGEE. The CDR3 is 15 amino acids. With 0 bases removed from V and 3 bases from J, the gap between germline ends came to 10 bases. The CDR3 spells CASSLGTDLNQPQHF. The CDR3 bases are TGTGCCAGCAGCTTGGGGACAGATCTCAATCAGCCCCAGCATTTT.

The V gene is TRBV3-1 (or the pseudogene TRBV3-2), the J gene TRBJ2-1; maybe TRBD2 (5 bases). CDR1 and CDR2 from the germline V gene are LGHDT and YNNKEL (reference sequence). The CDR3 has 14 residues. The germline V and J ends were trimmed by 4 bases and 3 bases, with 10 bases remaining between them. DNA for the CDR3: TGTGCCAGCAGCCGTACAGAGGGCTACAATGAGCAGTTCTTC. The encoded protein is CASSRTEGYNEQFF.

This clone was observed once. The chain combines TRBV6-5 with TRBJ2-7; D is perhaps TRBD1 (6 bases). The CDR3 is made up of 15 amino acids. CDR1 is MNHEY and CDR2 is SVGAGI in the germline V gene. Trimming removed 6 bases from V and 4 bases from J, with 19 bases in between. The CDR3 region is CASRLGTTGIYEQYF. In nucleotides, the CDR3 is TGTGCCAGCAGGTTAGGGACGACAGGAATTTACGAGCAGTACTTC.

The chain couples TRBV6-5 to TRBJ2-7; TRBD1 is a possible D gene (6 bases). Trimming removed 2 bases from V and 1 base from J, with 9 bases in between. This CDR3 spans 14 amino acids. Germline CDR1 reads MNHEY; CDR2 reads SVGAGI. This CDR3 reads CASSYAGESYEQYF. CDR3 nucleotides: TGTGCCAGCAGTTACGCAGGGGAATCCTACGAGCAGTACTTC.

The V call is TRBV2, the J call TRBJ1-4; tentatively, D is TRBD1 (5 bases). V was pared by 6 bases and J by 11 bases, with 28 bases between. The CDR3 sequence is 17 residues long. The germline V gene has CDR1 SNHLY and CDR2 FYNNEI. CDR3 nucleotide sequence: TGTGCCAGCAGGGGGCGTTTATACGGAACCCAAAAGTGGAAACTGTTTTTT. Amino acid sequence: CASRGRLYGTQKWKLFF. The variable domain in full, with the rest retrieved from reference TRBV2 and TRBJ1-4, is EPEVTQTPSHQVTQMGQEVILRCVPISNHLYFYWYRQILGQKVEFLVSFYNNEISEKSEIFDDQFSVERPDGSNFTLKIRSTKLEDSAMYFCASRGRLYGTQKWKLFFGSGTQLSVL.

This clone was detected only once. V gene TRBV5-1 combines with J gene TRBJ1-1; a weak D match, TRBD1 (5 bases). Trimming cost V 2 bases and J 4 bases, with 18 bases left between them. Germline V lookup: CDR1 SGHRS, CDR2 YFSETQ. This CDR3 contains 16 residues. CDR3 bases: TGCGCCAGCAGCTTCGGGGGAGGGGCACTTATCACTGAAGCTTTCTTT. As protein: CASSFGGGALITEAFF.